This T cell receptor beta chain emerged from a study of cytomegalovirus exposure and HLA in healthy donors (dated by TCRdb to between 2016 and 2019). About the study as a whole: An earlier analysis of roughly 500 of the donors reported about 250 Gb of sequence data and more than 90 million unique TCR beta sequences from about 179 million T cells. An early release covering some 640 HLA-typed donors comprised about 300 gigabases of sequencing data and tens of millions of unique TCR sequences. Of the 350 to 450 genotyped donors, 65% to 90% fell in the genetic ancestry cluster associated with self-reported Caucasian donors. The study aimed to test whether cataloging public T cell receptors could reveal signatures of past pathogen exposure. Using immunosequencing, the study profiled T cell repertoires from 550 to 750 subjects and related those repertoires to cytomegalovirus serostatus. In addition to the first cohort of 650 to 750 subjects, a separate validation cohort of 100 to 150 different subjects was used. The study combined high-throughput TCR immunosequencing, statistical association of individual TCRs with disease status, and machine learning to predict cytomegalovirus infection status. To study patterns of TCR occurrence, a later analysis re-analyzed previously published TCR beta repertoires from around 700 donors and added high-resolution HLA genotyping. In the later analysis, no new phenotypic data were used to find candidate immune exposures; instead, reliance was placed on TCR beta sequences and their occurrence across donors. An earlier analysis of 587 of the donors used high-throughput TCR beta sequencing to judge whether each TCR beta V gene segment behaved as functional or pseudogenic. Alongside the repertoire data, information on donor age, sex, ethnicity and CMV serostatus was compiled. A later genetic analysis used genome-wide SNP genotypes for about 60% of the 666 donors, treating that subset as a discovery cohort. All discovery cohort repertoires had been generated on a single sequencing platform. HLA typing covered class I and class II loci at four-digit resolution. Typing coverage differed by locus: A, B, C, DRB1 and DQB1 were typed in roughly 620-630 donors, DQA1 in around 500, DPA1 in around 600, and DPB1 in 472. Four to six DR-DQ haplotypes were handled as single units for association and clustering, since linkage in the cohort was strong. Among around 400 genotyped donors of the cohort, an average of approximately 220,000 unique TCR beta nucleotide sequences was sequenced per donor, of which roughly 18% were non-productive. Broad study findings and their caveats: Compared with equally common non-associated chains, HLA-associated TCR beta chains in a later analysis were more clonally expanded and had lower generation probabilities. According to a later analysis, parvovirus B19, influenza, CMV and Epstein-Barr virus appeared linked to several top co-occurrence clusters. A later analysis associated some 17,000 TCR beta sequences with specific HLA alleles at a false discovery rate of 0.05. Most TCR sequences were seen in very few donors, while some public TCRs were found in many individuals. When HLA alleles, especially DR and DQ, strongly co-occurred, TCR associations were difficult to assign to individual alleles. Linkage disequilibrium might explain the correlated functional status among segregating V segments, but an unknown experimental factor could not be excluded. It was suggested by the authors that the approach could potentially be generalized to other disease states and immunological phenotypes. A later genetic analysis associated a missense DCLRE1C variant with V-gene and J-gene trimming of TCR beta chains, and an independent cohort replicated the association. A further reported finding was that TCR beta sequences accurately predicted the HLA-A and HLA-B alleles for most subjects in the first cohort. In vitro tests confirmed that a few of the cytomegalovirus-associated TCR beta chains recognize cytomegalovirus antigens. This cohort had only TCR beta chains sequenced, and the lack of alpha or paired-chain data limited which features could be detected. The classifier was reported to diagnose cytomegalovirus status with high specificity and sensitivity in both the original and validation cohorts. The study gave a list of about 160 TCR beta chains associated with cytomegalovirus. The presence/absence analyses assumed that sequencing depth was roughly uniform across donors, and that assumption may not be true. The earlier analysis of 587 of the donors excluded roughly 17 rarely observed V segments, including chromosome 9 orphons, because counts were too low. Most CMV-associated TCR beta chains appeared to be HLA-restricted in a later analysis, and the HLA associations seemed to be driven largely by CMV exposure. For the cohort, immune exposure information was limited to CMV serostatus. Because HLA typing was missing for some donors at each locus, association tests included only the typed subset. A group of highly shared sequence variants was considered likely to be a technical artifact of the sequencing pipeline. According to a later genetic analysis, donors in an Asian-associated ancestry cluster had fewer N-insertions in productive TCRs than the approximately 630-donor mean. In a later analysis, the rate of TCR association differed among HLA loci, with DRB1 alleles having the most associated TCRs and HLA-C alleles having the fewest. In an earlier analysis of a few hundred of the donors, most TCR beta V segments were observed in productive rearrangements about 87% or about 30% of the time, broadly matching IMGT annotations.

The library was built by means of the immunoSEQ multiplex PCR assay. For the multiplex PCR, a mixture combining 60 forward primers for TCR Vbeta segments and 13 reverse primers for TCR Jbeta segments was used. Amplification of the CDR3 region of rearranged TCR beta genes was performed with a multiplex PCR assay on genomic DNA. The Illumina HiSeq System was used to sequence the amplified TCR beta libraries as 87-base-pair reads. The study's processing was this. Across the 670 or so repertoires, a later analysis counted 75 million to 90 million unique TCR beta chains, 9.5 million to 13 million of which were shared by at least two donors. To remove PCR and sequencing errors, raw reads were error-corrected and collapsed into unique sequences using a nearest-neighbor algorithm that merged closely related sequences. V, D and J gene segments were assigned by aligning CDR3 sequences to IMGT reference sequences. For a sequence to be retained, at least a six-nucleotide match to both a V gene segment and a J gene segment was required. Rearrangements were called productive when the CDR3 lacked stop codons and stayed in frame with V and J; all others were non-productive. Following IMGT convention, CDR3 was defined as the stretch from the second conserved V-encoded cysteine up to the conserved J-encoded phenylalanine. The earlier analysis of 500 to 750 of the donors excluded any sequence lacking an unambiguous match to a single V gene segment. In an earlier analysis of several hundred of the donors, V segments were called functional above 56.7% productive rearrangements and were called segregating when the between-donor standard deviation exceeded 5%. A statistical classification framework was built to diagnose cytomegalovirus status from the catalog of TCR beta chain sequences. In a later analysis, TCR nucleotide sequences were compared against IMGT/GENE-DB human TR gene sequences so that V and J genes could be assigned. A later analysis assigned CDR3 sequences and most-parsimonious VDJ recombination scenarios with the TCRdist pipeline. In a later analysis, each TCR beta chain was defined by its CDR3 amino acid sequence together with its V-gene family, and reads without a unique V-gene family were excluded. In a later analysis, fewer than 650 highly shared, low-generation-probability nucleotide sequences were removed to address suspected cross-contamination and a sequencing artifact. A later analysis calculated a clonal expansion index for each public chain from normalized within-repertoire ranks of inferred template counts. In a later analysis, generation probabilities were computed with a VDJ recombination model fitted to out-of-frame rearrangements, and the resulting probabilities were checked against IGoR. In a later analysis, hypergeometric tests were used to score TCR-TCR, TCR-HLA and TCR-CMV co-occurrence, with a repertoire-size bias correction applied to TCR pairs. To estimate false discovery rates, a later analysis permuted the HLA or CMV assignments 20 times. A later analysis grouped co-occurring TCRs with DBSCAN, adding TCRdist sequence similarity when clustering within HLA-allele-positive subsets. Repertoires with fewer than 30,000 or more than 120,000 public chains were left out of co-occurrence clustering, as were several repertoires with anomalous nucleotide sharing. In its TCRdb copy, this immuneACCESS table keeps in-frame sequences only and misses some clones. Where compared with another copy, unresolved V genes explain less than half of these, and the others have no known cause. D and trimming come from the DNA, and the V and J calls and clone size come from that table. In this sample the table shows roughly 130,000 clones, around four fifths of which occur a single time. Less than 2.5% of the sample comes from the top ten.

On this clone itself: Its antigen has not been determined. Base quality data are lacking; no much larger clone is found one base away.

The cohort was made up of approximately 670 healthy bone marrow donors. At the time of sampling, every cohort member was nominally healthy, though immune exposures that went unrecorded were likely present. The donor tested CMV seropositive, placing the donor among the 250 to 350 seropositive members of the cohort. A peripheral blood sample was provided by each donor, and peripheral blood mononuclear cells were used for TCR beta sequencing. Genomic DNA extraction from the blood cell samples was performed with the Qiagen DNeasy Blood Extraction Kit. Material for sequencing was PBMCs. The clonotype was recovered from a woman aged 40 to 50 in good health and CMV-seropositive.

At the DNA level, the sequence is TGTGCCTGTAGCCGATCCACCGGGGAGCTGTTTTTT. The encoded protein is CACSRSTGELFF. Recombination joined TRBV30 with TRBJ2-2; the D segment cannot be called with confidence. CDR1 GTSNPN and CDR2 SVGIG are derived from the germline V gene (reference sequence). V gives up 6 bases and J gives up 4 bases, and the segment between their germline ends measures 9 bases. Measured from the cysteine to the phenylalanine, the CDR3 is 12 residues long. This entry keeps only the CDR3 DNA: 36 bases, framed from base 1.